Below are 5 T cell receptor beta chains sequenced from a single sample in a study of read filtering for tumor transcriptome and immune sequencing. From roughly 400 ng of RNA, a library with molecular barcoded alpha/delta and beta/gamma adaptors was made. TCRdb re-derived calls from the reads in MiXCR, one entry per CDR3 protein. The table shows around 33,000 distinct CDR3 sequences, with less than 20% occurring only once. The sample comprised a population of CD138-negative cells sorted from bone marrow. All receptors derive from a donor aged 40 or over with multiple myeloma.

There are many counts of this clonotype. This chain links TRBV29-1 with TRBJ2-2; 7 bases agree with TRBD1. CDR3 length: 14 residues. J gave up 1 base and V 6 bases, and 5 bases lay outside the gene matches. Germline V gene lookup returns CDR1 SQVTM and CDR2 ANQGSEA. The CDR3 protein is CSVGTVENTGELFF. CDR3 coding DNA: TGCAGCGTGGGGACAGTCGAGAACACCGGGGAGCTGTTTTTT.

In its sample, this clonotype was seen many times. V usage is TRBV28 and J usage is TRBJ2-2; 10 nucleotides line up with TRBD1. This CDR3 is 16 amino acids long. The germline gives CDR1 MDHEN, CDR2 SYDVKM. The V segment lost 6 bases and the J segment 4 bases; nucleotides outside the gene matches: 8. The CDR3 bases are TGTGCCAGCAGAACGGGAGGGACAGGGGTCACCGGGGAGCTGTTTTTT. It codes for CASRTGGTGVTGELFF.

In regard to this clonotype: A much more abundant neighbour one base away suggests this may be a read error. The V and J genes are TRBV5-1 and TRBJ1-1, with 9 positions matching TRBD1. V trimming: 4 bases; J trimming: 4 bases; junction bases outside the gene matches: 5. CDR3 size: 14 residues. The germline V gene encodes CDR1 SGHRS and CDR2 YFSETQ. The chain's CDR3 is CASSPPTGGTEAFF. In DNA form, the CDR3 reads TGCGCCAGCAGCCCACCGACAGGGGGCACTGAAGCTTTCTTT.

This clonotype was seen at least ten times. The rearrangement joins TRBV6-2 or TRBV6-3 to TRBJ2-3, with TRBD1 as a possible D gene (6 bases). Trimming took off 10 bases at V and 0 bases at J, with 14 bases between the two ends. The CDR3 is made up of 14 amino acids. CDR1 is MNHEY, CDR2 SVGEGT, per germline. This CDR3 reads CANQGNLSTDTQYF. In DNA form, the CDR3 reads TGTGCCAACCAGGGGAATCTCAGCACAGATACGCAGTATTTT.

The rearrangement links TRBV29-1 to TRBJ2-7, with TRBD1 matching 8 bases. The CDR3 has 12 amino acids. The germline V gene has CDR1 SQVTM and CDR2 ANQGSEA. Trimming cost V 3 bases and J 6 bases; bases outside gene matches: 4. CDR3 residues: CSVDLDRGEQYF. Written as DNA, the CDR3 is TGCAGCGTTGACCTCGACAGGGGCGAGCAGTACTTC.